This TCR beta chain came from a study of shared clonotypes between healthy human individuals (dated by TCRdb to about 2020). General notes on the study: A few men and two women, aged 18 to 49 years, made up the cohort. For each donor, three plates each were used for CD4 naive and CD4 memory, two plates were used for CD8 naive, and one plate was used for CD8 memory. To increase sequencing depth and limit assay-specific biases, different laboratories used diverse techniques to prepare libraries and sequence TCR repertoires. To estimate repertoire size and how much clonotype sharing occurs between individuals, the study deeply sequenced the blood TCR repertoires of 5 or 6 healthy adults. Leukapheresis yielded between about 0.8 and 9.5 billion PBMCs per donor.

TCR CDR3 regions were amplified from genomic DNA by multiplex PCR using the deep immunoSEQ assay. For each cell subset, the extracted genomic DNA was distributed evenly across all wells of several immunoSEQ 96-well plates, and each plate served as one replicate. Each replicate PCR for sorted subsets received around 200 ng genomic DNA, equal to around 32,000 T cell genomes. Purified libraries were measured with a Qubit 3.0 fluorometer, size-checked on a Bioanalyzer 2100, and measured again with the KAPA Library Quantification kit. Each immunoSEQ 96-well plate was sequenced on its own single-read 150-cycle Illumina NextSeq 550 flow cell. Per the original workflow: Because the immunoSEQ output included only junctional sequences and no quality scores, the filtering could not be the same as the filtering used for full-length reads. Sequences were annotated with PyIR, a Python wrapper for IgBLAST v1.9, using IMGT germline references to assign V/J genes and CDR3. Reads were filtered out if the reads had weak V/J assignments (E-value above 1e-6), no CDR3, stop codons, out-of-frame junctions, or ambiguous translated residues. V3J clonotypes were defined as sequences sharing the same inferred V gene, J gene, and CDR3 amino acid sequence. Percentage overlap between repertoires was calculated by dividing the number of shared unique clonotypes by the size of the smaller repertoire. RTK rarefaction, the Chao1 estimator, and Recon v2.1 estimates of unobserved clonotypes were used to assess repertoire richness. Generation probabilities for all TCRbeta clonotypes obtained by the gDNA method from several donors were computed using OLGA. This immuneACCESS table, as held by TCRdb, lists in-frame sequences with V and J called but not all clones. Of the missing ones, under half trace to an unresolved V gene in checked studies; the others have no known cause. That table is the source of V, J and clone size, and D and trimming were worked out from the DNA. This sample lists 1.6 million or so clones; 96% were detected once. In total, the top ten clones hold more than 0.9% of the sample.

The CDR3 goes from the cysteine to the phenylalanine over 15 residues. Only the CDR3 part of the read is kept: 45 bases, read in frame from the first base. The germline V and J ends show losses of 0 bases and 3 bases respectively, and no gene match explains 4 bases of the junction. The germline V gene specifies SGDLS as CDR1 and YYNGEE as CDR2. Beyond this particular receptor, the publication reports: Incomplete sequencing was indicated by rarefaction of sorted-subset datasets, despite the large sequencing depth. Larger estimated clonotype richness was generally found for naive subsets than for memory subsets. The small number of donors limited the genetic and exposure-history diversity represented. Higher generation probabilities were observed for clonotypes shared by all four sorted-subset donors than for non-shared clonotypes. Sampling was restricted to blood, and TCR repertoires in tissue are likely to differ from TCR repertoires in blood. About 4.5% of naive CD4, more than 3% of naive CD8, approximately 2.2% of memory CD4, and more than 0.35% of memory CD8 clonotypes were shared across several donors. Pairwise subsampling indicated that sequencing depth was expected to affect the degree of clonotype sharing among donors.

Concerning this clone: What this receptor recognizes is not known. No base quality values were provided; no much bigger clone lies one nucleotide off.

Donors were healthy HIV-negative adults with no recently reported acute infections or vaccinations. Every donor was a Caucasian adult residing in Nashville, Tennessee, USA. CD4+ T cells were enriched by magnetic negative selection, after which naive cells were positively selected on CD45RA and the negative fraction was taken as the memory subset. Blood was collected by leukapheresis, and PBMCs were isolated by Ficoll-Histopaque density gradient centrifugation and then cryopreserved in liquid nitrogen vapor phase. Purity and quantity of every magnetically sorted T cell population were checked by analytical flow cytometry. From each sorted fraction, genomic DNA was isolated and quantified by UV absorbance on a Nanodrop 2000c.

Specimen: naive CD4+ T cells sorted from blood. The intended sense of this specimen's cell subset or site label: CD45RA+ positively selected. The sequence links TRBV9 to TRBJ2-7, with 9 bases aligning to TRBD1. The TCR comes from a man between 25 and 39 years old in good health. Here the CDR3 is given as CASSVAVDRGYEQYF. In nucleotides, the sequence is TGTGCCAGCAGCGTAGCTGTGGACAGGGGCTACGAGCAGTACTTC.